Below, 27 T cell receptor beta chains from the same sample are listed, as sequenced in a study of CD8 T cells in ankylosing spondylitis. TCRdb processed the 5' RACE reads anew with MiXCR; each CDR3 protein has one entry. This table holds more than 150,000 distinct CDR3 sequences, around 13% found once. Material: blood, either unsorted or a sorted T cell fraction (not recorded which). Source of these receptors: a male donor with ankylosing spondylitis or in good health (not recorded which).

The chain links TRBV12-3 or TRBV12-4 to TRBJ1-1; TRBD1 might be the D (5 bases). Deletions cut 6 bases from V and 4 bases from J, with 15 bases between. CDR3 length equals 14 residues. The DNA of the CDR3 is TGTGCCAGCAGCCCAGTGTGGGGGAGCACTGAAGCTTTCTTT. Its protein is CASSPVWGSTEAFF.

The gene calls are TRBV20-1 and TRBJ2-5; the match to TRBD1 covers 7 bases. The CDR3 consists of 15 residues. CDR1 and CDR2 (germline): DFQATT, SNEGSKA (reference sequence). V was pared by 5 bases and J by 4 bases, with 13 bases of the junction left unmatched. Here the CDR3 reads CSASLLSGTAETQYF. CDR3 in DNA: TGCAGTGCTTCACTACTGTCCGGGACAGCAGAGACCCAGTACTTC.

V gene TRBV6-2 or TRBV6-3 combines with J gene TRBJ1-1; D is undetermined. This CDR3 has 13 amino acids. The V gene's germline CDR1 is MNHEY and CDR2 SVGEGT. V lost 6 bases to trimming and J lost 9 bases, with 17 bases between them. Written as DNA, the CDR3 is TGTGCCAGCAGCCCAACTTCACTAAAGAAAGCTTTCTTT. As protein: CASSPTSLKKAFF.

This clonotype was counted only a few times. The CDR3 is CASLKPEAFF. CDR3 nucleotide sequence: TGTGCCAGCCTGAAGCCTGAAGCTTTCTTT. J is TRBJ1-1 and V is TRBV2; no firm D call. Germline V gene lookup returns CDR1 SNHLY and CDR2 FYNNEI. The CDR3 totals 10 residues. The V end was cut by 8 bases, the J end by 6 bases, with 7 bases between.

This clonotype showed up just a few times. In DNA, the CDR3 is TGTGCCAGCAGTTCAATTTGGGACGAGCAGTACTTC. Translated: CASSSIWDEQYF. The rearrangement uses TRBV5-6 and TRBJ2-7; no reliable D call. This CDR3 has 12 residues. Germline CDR1 and CDR2: SGHDT and YYEEEE. V lost 5 bases, J lost 5 bases, and 11 bases lay in between. Using reference TRBV5-6 and TRBJ2-7 for the parts outside the CDR3, the full variable domain is DAGVTQSPTHLIKTRGQQVTLRCSPKSGHDTVSWYQQALGQGPQFIFQYYEEEERQRGNFPDRFSGHQFPNYSSELNVNALLLGDSALYLCASSSIWDEQYFGPGTRLTVT.

This clonotype was found a few times. The chain has TRBV10-3 and TRBJ1-4; possible D gene TRBD1, 5 bases. V shed 3 bases and J shed 8 bases, with 10 bases lying between them. There are 13 residues in the CDR3. From germline, CDR1 is ENHRY and CDR2 SYGVKD. The CDR3 is CAISEPPGEKLFF. The CDR3 DNA sequence: TGTGCCATCAGTGAACCCCCAGGGGAAAAACTGTTTTTT.

This clonotype was observed a handful of times. The rearrangement uses TRBV27 and TRBJ2-7; no definite D call. The CDR3 runs 13 residues. The V gene lost 0 bases and the J gene lost 1 base, with 4 bases spanning the gap. CDR1 and CDR2 (germline): MNHEY, SMNVEV (reference sequence). CDR3 in amino acids: CASSLSWSYEQYF. CDR3 coding DNA: TGTGCCAGCAGTTTATCTTGGTCCTACGAGCAGTACTTC.

There are a few counts of this clonotype. J is TRBJ2-1 and V is TRBV6-1; TRBD2 matches at 9 bases. V shed 6 bases, J shed 3 bases, and the junction held 3 bases outside the gene matches. The CDR3 has 14 amino acids. Germline assignment: CDR1 MNHNS and CDR2 SASEGT. The CDR3 DNA follows: TGTGCCAGCAGACCTAGCGGGGTCTACAATGAGCAGTTCTTC. Its protein product is CASRPSGVYNEQFF.

This clonotype was counted between two and nine times. The DNA of the CDR3 is TGCGCCAGCAGCCTTACAGGGGACAGATTTTACGAGCAGTACTTC. This codes for CASSLTGDRFYEQYF. The rearrangement uses TRBV4-1 and TRBJ2-7; 7 bases are shared with TRBD1. The CDR3 loop spans 15 amino acids. Trimming took 4 bases from V and 4 from J; bases not matched to a gene: 10. The germline gives CDR1 MGHRA, CDR2 YSYEKL.

The chain is built from TRBV2 and TRBJ2-7, with D uncertain. V lost 0 bases and J lost 5, with 14 bases in between. The CDR3 consists of 15 residues. The V gene's germline CDR1 is SNHLY and CDR2 FYNNEI. The CDR3 DNA reads TGTGCCAGCAGTGAAGCCTCGGCCCCCTTTAACGAGCAGTACTTC. It encodes CASSEASAPFNEQYF.

V is TRBV7-9 and J is TRBJ2-7, with 10 bases identical to TRBD2. Germline CDR1 reads SEHNR; CDR2 reads FQNEAQ (reference sequence). V shed 4 bases, J shed 5 bases, and the junction held 2 bases outside the gene matches. This CDR3 is 13 amino acids long. The CDR3 DNA reads TGTGCCAGCAGCTCAGCGGGGGGGAACGAGCAGTACTTC. It encodes CASSSAGGNEQYF.

This rearrangement joins TRBV27 to TRBJ2-3; 13 bases are shared with TRBD2. Germline CDR1 and CDR2: MNHEY and SMNVEV (reference sequence). The J segment lost 4 bases and the V segment lost 7 bases, leaving 5 bases of the junction unmatched. This CDR3 is built from 15 residues. The CDR3 bases are TGTGCCAGCACCATACTAGCGGGAGGGTCAGATACGCAGTATTTT. It yields the protein CASTILAGGSDTQYF.

Ten or more counts support this clonotype. The CDR3 is CASSDLGDRSTDTQYF. The CDR3 bases are TGTGCCAGCAGCGACCTGGGGGACAGGAGCACAGATACGCAGTATTTT. The V gene is TRBV5-5, the J gene TRBJ2-3; 8 bases match TRBD1. Germline CDR1 and CDR2: SGHKS and YYEKEE (reference sequence). V lost 4 bases, J lost 0 bases, and 7 bases stayed unmatched. The CDR3 is 16 residues long.

This clonotype was seen at least ten times. This chain joins TRBV12-3 or TRBV12-4 and TRBJ1-1; D remains unclear. The V end was cut by 4 bases, the J end by 3 bases, with 9 bases between. The CDR3 is 13 amino acids. This chain's CDR3 is CASSWTAHTEAFF. Written as DNA, the CDR3 is TGTGCCAGCAGTTGGACCGCGCACACTGAAGCTTTCTTT.

A few counts support this clonotype. This CDR3 is CASSPSRATNEKLFF. CDR3 nucleotides: TGTGCCAGCAGCCCATCCCGAGCAACTAATGAAAAACTGTTTTTT. The rearrangement joins TRBV7-9 to TRBJ1-4; D is ambiguous. CDR1 is SEHNR and CDR2 is FQNEAQ in the germline V gene (reference sequence). The CDR3 length is 15 residues. The germline V and J ends were trimmed by 5 bases and 0 bases, with 10 bases remaining between them.

The chain employs TRBV14 and TRBJ2-1; TRBD2 agrees at 7 bases. Germline loops: CDR1 SGHDN, CDR2 FVKESK. J gave up 8 bases and V 3 bases, and 19 bases lay outside the gene matches. This CDR3 contains 18 residues. The CDR3 is CASSQVPWAGAIKDEQFF. The DNA for the CDR3 is TGTGCCAGCAGCCAGGTGCCTTGGGCGGGAGCGATAAAGGATGAGCAGTTCTTC.

The chain carries TRBV20-1 and TRBJ2-1; D is perhaps TRBD1 or TRBD2 (7 bases each). CDR1 and CDR2 (germline): DFQATT, SNEGSKA (reference sequence). The CDR3 is 15 amino acids. Trimming stripped 0 bases from V and 6 bases from J, with 15 bases between. The CDR3 spells CSARDQGGGPNEQFF. The CDR3 nucleotides are TGCAGTGCTAGAGATCAGGGGGGAGGGCCCAATGAGCAGTTCTTC.

The gene calls are TRBV6-1 and TRBJ2-3, with no clear D. Germline-derived CDR1 and CDR2 are MNHNS and SASEGT. V lost 1 base to trimming and J lost 7 bases, with 24 bases between them. The CDR3 contains 18 residues. The CDR3 protein is CASSEDRVFVTSLYTQYF. The CDR3 bases are TGTGCCAGCAGTGAAGATCGGGTTTTCGTTACATCACTCTATACGCAGTATTTT.

This clonotype was seen more than once but under ten times. V and J are TRBV5-1 and TRBJ2-7; TRBD1 or TRBD2 may be the D gene (5 bases each). V shed 10 bases and J shed 2 bases, with 16 bases lying between them. CDR3 size: 13 residues. Germline CDR1 and CDR2: SGHRS and YFSETQ. CDR3 nucleotides: TGCGCCGGTTCTCCGGGACCAACCTACGAGCAGTACTTC. Its protein product is CAGSPGPTYEQYF.

Many counts were recorded for this clonotype. J is TRBJ2-1 and V is TRBV7-9, with 14 positions matching TRBD2. The V and J ends lost 5 bases and 8 bases, in that order; junction bases with no gene match: 8. This CDR3 is 16 amino acids long. The germline CDR1 and CDR2 sequences are SEHNR and FQNEAQ (reference sequence). CDR3 bases: TGTGCCAGCAGCGGGACTAGCGGGAGAGGTCGGGATGAGCAGTTCTTC. It encodes CASSGTSGRGRDEQFF. Variable domain in full (rest from reference TRBV7-9 and TRBJ2-1): DTGVSQNPRHKITKRGQNVTFRCDPISEHNRLYWYRQTLGQGPEFLTYFQNEAQLEKSRLLSDRFSAERPKGSFSTLEIQRTEQGDSAMYLCASSGTSGRGRDEQFFGPGTRLTVL.

This clonotype was counted between two and nine times. Its ends do not fully match the called genes, so a read error is possible. The chain has TRBV2 and TRBJ2-3; maybe TRBD2 (5 bases). The germline CDR1 and CDR2 sequences are SNHLY and FYNNEI. The CDR3 consists of 12 residues. The CDR3 nucleotides are TGCACTTCGGACTCTATCACAGATACGCAGTATTTT. This sequence encodes CTSDSITDTQYF. Full variable domain (remainder filled in from reference TRBV2 and TRBJ2-3): EPEVTQTPSHQVTQMGQEVILRCVPISNHLYFYWYRQILGQKVEFLVSFYNNEISEKSEIFDDQFSVERPDGSNFTLKIRSTKLEDSAMYFCTSDSITDTQYFGPGTRLTVL.

V is TRBV4-1 and J is TRBJ1-2; the match to TRBD1 covers 8 bases. CDR3 length: 14 residues. The trim removed 3 bases at V and 4 bases at J, leaving 4 bases unmatched. Germline loops: CDR1 MGHRA, CDR2 YSYEKL. DNA of the CDR3: TGCGCCAGCAGCCAGGAGGGACAGGCCTATGGCTACACCTTC. It yields the protein CASSQEGQAYGYTF.

V and J are TRBV5-6 and TRBJ2-3; D might be TRBD2 (5 bases). The CDR3 is 16 residues long. Germline V gives CDR1 SGHDT, CDR2 YYEEEE. Between the trimmed V and J ends, which lost 0 bases and 0 bases, there was a span of 11 bases. This CDR3 reads CASSLAGRGSTDTQYF. CDR3 bases: TGTGCCAGCAGCTTGGCCGGTCGAGGGAGCACAGATACGCAGTATTTT.

A few counts support this clonotype. The genes are TRBV7-2 and TRBJ1-3, with D uncertain. V lost 5 bases to trimming and J lost 0 bases, with 11 bases between them. Germline CDR1 reads SGHTA; CDR2 reads FQGNSA. The CDR3 is 15 residues long. The CDR3 spells CASSLLAHSGNTIYF. For the CDR3, the DNA is TGTGCCAGCAGCCTGTTGGCGCACTCTGGAAACACCATATATTTT. The variable domain in full, with the rest retrieved from reference TRBV7-2 and TRBJ1-3, is GAGVSQSPSNKVTEKGKDVELRCDPISGHTALYWYRQSLGQGLEFLIYFQGNSAPDKSGLPSDRFSAERTGGSVSTLTIQRTQQEDSAVYLCASSLLAHSGNTIYFGEGSWLTVV.

This clonotype has a count of ten or more. The chain recombines TRBV7-9 with TRBJ2-7, with D possibly being TRBD2 (5 bases). The length of the CDR3 is 14 residues. The germline CDR1 and CDR2 sequences are SEHNR and FQNEAQ (reference sequence). V lost 3 bases to trimming and J lost 5 bases, with 14 bases between them. In DNA form, the CDR3 reads TGTGCCAGCAGCTTTAACGGGATAGAAGACGAGCAGTACTTC. Translation gives CASSFNGIEDEQYF.

J is TRBJ2-5 and V is TRBV7-8; 7 bases fit TRBD2. CDR1 SGHVS and CDR2 FQNEAQ come from the germline V gene. CDR3 length: 16 residues. V gave up 3 bases and J gave up 3 bases; unmatched junction bases: 10. The CDR3 is CASSFRGVGSKETQYF. The CDR3, as DNA: TGTGCCAGCAGCTTCCGGGGGGTAGGAAGTAAAGAGACCCAGTACTTC. Variable domain in full (rest from reference TRBV7-8 and TRBJ2-5): GAGVSQSPRYKVAKRGQDVALRCDPISGHVSLFWYQQALGQGPEFLTYFQNEAQLDKSGLPSDRFFAERPEGSVSTLKIQRTQQEDSAVYLCASSFRGVGSKETQYFGPGTRLLVL.

This clonotype turned up a few times. This chain joins TRBV5-1 and TRBJ2-7; D not resolved. Trimming stripped 0 bases from V and 2 bases from J, with 12 bases between. The CDR3 spans 15 residues. Germline V gene lookup returns CDR1 SGHRS and CDR2 YFSETQ. The CDR3, as DNA: TGCGCCAGCAGCTTGGAGCCTGAAAGAACCTACGAGCAGTACTTC. This translates into CASSLEPERTYEQYF. Filled out from reference TRBV5-1 and TRBJ2-7, the complete variable domain reads KAGVTQTPRYLIKTRGQQVTLSCSPISGHRSVSWYQQTPGQGLQFLFEYFSETQRNKGNFPGRFSGRQFSNSRSEMNVSTLELGDSALYLCASSLEPERTYEQYFGPGTRLTVT.